A single T cell receptor (beta chain) is shown here with its context. These data are taken from a study of blood T cell repertoires in COVID-19. The length of the CDR3 is 13 residues. The V end was cut by 5 bases, the J end by 7 bases, with 12 bases between. CDR1 and CDR2 from the germline V gene are MNHEY and SVGAGI. TCRdb's copy holds only in-frame clones and misses some; the assay was immunoSEQ multiplex PCR. The sample includes roughly 60,000 clones, roughly four fifths of them seen just once. This clonotype originated in a human donor in a cohort sampled during active or convalescent COVID-19. This chain joins TRBV6-5 and TRBJ2-1; D is ambiguous. Sequencing used peripheral blood. This CDR3 reads CASSPTVQNEQFF. CDR3 DNA: TGTGCCAGCAGTCCAACAGTGCAGAATGAGCAGTTCTTC.